The clone carrying this TCR beta chain showed up just once. Only in-frame clones appear in the TCRdb table, and some are missing; sequencing was by immunoSEQ multiplex PCR. The sample consists of tens of thousands of clones, around nine tenths of them appearing once. Germline assignment: CDR1 GTSNPN and CDR2 SVGIG (reference sequence). The CDR3 is 13 amino acids. The germline V and J ends were trimmed by 3 bases and 0 bases, with 3 bases remaining between them. The data were taken from a study of OX40 agonist ivuxolimab in advanced cancers. Across the whole study: As their treatment, patients were administered ivuxolimab, an agonistic anti-OX40 (CD134) antibody. One patient with hepatocellular carcinoma and two with cutaneous melanoma, three in all, had partial responses.

This receptor was obtained from an adult with an advanced solid tumor such as melanoma, head and neck, liver or kidney cancer. This chain links TRBV30 with TRBJ2-6, with D hard to call. Sequencing was performed on CD4+ or CD8+ T cells sorted from blood, taken in a trial of the OX40 agonist ivuxolimab. CDR3 loop: CAWRVSGANVLTF. The CDR3 DNA is TGTGCCTGGAGGGTCTCTGGGGCCAACGTCCTGACTTTC. The whole variable domain, filled in from reference TRBV30 and TRBJ2-6, reads SQTIHQWPATLVQPVGSPLSLECTVEGTSNPNLYWYRQAAGRGLQLLFYSVGIGQISSEVPQNLSASRPQDRQFILSSKKLLLSDSGFYLCAWRVSGANVLTFGAGSRLTVL.